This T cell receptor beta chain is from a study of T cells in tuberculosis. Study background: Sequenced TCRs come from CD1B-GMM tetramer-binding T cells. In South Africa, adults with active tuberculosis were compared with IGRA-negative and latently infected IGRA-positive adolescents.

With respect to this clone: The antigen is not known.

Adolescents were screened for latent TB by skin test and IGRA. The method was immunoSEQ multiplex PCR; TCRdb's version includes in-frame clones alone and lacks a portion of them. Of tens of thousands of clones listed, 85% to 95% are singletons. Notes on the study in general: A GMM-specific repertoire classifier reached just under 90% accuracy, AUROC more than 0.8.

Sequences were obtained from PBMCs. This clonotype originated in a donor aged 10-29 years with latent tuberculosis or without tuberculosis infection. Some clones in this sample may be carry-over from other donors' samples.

The CDR3 loop reads CANRAGGSSYNEQFF. The DNA for the CDR3 is TGTGCCAACAGGGCGGGAGGGAGCTCCTACAATGAGCAGTTCTTC. The V call is TRBV6-4, the J call TRBJ2-1, with TRBD2 matching over 9 bases. This CDR3 is 15 amino acids long. Germline-derived CDR1 and CDR2 are MRHNA and SNTAGT. Germline trimming cut 10 bases from V and 0 bases from J; bases unmatched to any gene: 7.